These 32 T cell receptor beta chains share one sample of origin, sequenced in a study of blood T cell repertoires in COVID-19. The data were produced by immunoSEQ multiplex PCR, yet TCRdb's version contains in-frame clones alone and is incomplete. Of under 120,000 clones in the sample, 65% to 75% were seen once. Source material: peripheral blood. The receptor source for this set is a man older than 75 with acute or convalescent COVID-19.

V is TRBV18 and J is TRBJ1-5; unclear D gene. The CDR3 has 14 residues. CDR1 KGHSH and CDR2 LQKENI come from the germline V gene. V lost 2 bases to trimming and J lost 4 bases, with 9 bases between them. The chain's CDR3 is CASSPAAGNQPQHF. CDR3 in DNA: TGTGCCAGCTCACCAGCTGCGGGAAATCAGCCCCAGCATTTT.

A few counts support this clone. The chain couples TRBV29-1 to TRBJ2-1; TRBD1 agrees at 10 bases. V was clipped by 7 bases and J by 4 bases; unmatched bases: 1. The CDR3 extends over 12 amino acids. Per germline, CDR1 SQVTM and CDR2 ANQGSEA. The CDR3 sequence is CSGQGAYNEQFF. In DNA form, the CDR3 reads TGCAGCGGACAGGGGGCTTACAATGAGCAGTTCTTC.

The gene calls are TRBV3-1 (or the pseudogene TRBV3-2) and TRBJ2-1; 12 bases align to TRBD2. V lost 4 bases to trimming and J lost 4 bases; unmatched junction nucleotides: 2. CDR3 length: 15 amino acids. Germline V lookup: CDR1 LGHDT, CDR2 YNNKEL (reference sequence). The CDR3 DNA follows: TGTGCCAGCAGCCGAGGACTAGCGGGGTACAATGAGCAGTTCTTC. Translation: CASSRGLAGYNEQFF.

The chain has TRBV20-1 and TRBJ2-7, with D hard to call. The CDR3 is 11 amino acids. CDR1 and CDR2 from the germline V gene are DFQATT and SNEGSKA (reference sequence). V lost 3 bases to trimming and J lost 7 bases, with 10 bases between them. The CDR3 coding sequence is TGCAGTGCTAGCTCCGGTGTGGAGCAGTACTTC. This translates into CSASSGVEQYF.

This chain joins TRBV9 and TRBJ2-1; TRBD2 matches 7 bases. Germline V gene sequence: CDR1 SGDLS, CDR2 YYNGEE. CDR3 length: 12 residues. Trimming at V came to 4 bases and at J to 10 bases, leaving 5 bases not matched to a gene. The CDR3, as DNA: TGTGCCAGCAGCCGACTCGGGGGGGAGCAGTTCTTC. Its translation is CASSRLGGEQFF. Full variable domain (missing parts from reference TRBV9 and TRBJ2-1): DSGVTQTPKHLITATGQRVTLRCSPRSGDLSVYWYQQSLDQGLQFLIQYYNGEERAKGNILERFSAQQFPDLHSELNLSSLELGDSALYFCASSRLGGEQFFGPGTRLTVL.

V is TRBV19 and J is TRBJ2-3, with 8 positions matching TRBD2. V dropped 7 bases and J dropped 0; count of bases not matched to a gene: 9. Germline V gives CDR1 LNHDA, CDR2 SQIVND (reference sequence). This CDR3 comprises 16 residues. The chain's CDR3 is CASTERGPPSTDTQYF. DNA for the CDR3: TGTGCCAGTACTGAGCGGGGGCCACCAAGCACAGATACGCAGTATTTT. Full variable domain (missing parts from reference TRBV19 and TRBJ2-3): DGGITQSPKYLFRKEGQNVTLSCEQNLNHDAMYWYRQDPGQGLRLIYYSQIVNDFQKGDIAEGYSVSREKKESFPLTVTSAQKNPTAFYLCASTERGPPSTDTQYFGPGTRLTVL.

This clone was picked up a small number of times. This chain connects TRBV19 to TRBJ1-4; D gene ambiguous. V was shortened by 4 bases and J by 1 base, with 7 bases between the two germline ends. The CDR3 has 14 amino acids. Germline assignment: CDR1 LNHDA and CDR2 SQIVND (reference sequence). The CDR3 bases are TGTGCCAGTAGTAGATCCAGAACTAATGAAAAACTGTTTTTT. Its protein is CASSRSRTNEKLFF. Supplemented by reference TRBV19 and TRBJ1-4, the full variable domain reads DGGITQSPKYLFRKEGQNVTLSCEQNLNHDAMYWYRQDPGQGLRLIYYSQIVNDFQKGDIAEGYSVSREKKESFPLTVTSAQKNPTAFYLCASSRSRTNEKLFFGSGTQLSVL.

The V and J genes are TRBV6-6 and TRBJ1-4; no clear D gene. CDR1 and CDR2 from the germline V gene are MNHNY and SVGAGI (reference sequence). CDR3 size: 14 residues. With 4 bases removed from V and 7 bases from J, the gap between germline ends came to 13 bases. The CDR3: CASSFELITEKLFF. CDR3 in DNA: TGTGCCAGCAGTTTTGAACTGATTACTGAAAAACTGTTTTTT.

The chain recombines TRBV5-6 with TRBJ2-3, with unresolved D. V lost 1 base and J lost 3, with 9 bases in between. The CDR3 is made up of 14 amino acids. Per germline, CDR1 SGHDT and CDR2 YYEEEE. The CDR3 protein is CASSLPAATDTQYF. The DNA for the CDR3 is TGTGCCAGCAGCTTGCCGGCGGCTACAGATACGCAGTATTTT.

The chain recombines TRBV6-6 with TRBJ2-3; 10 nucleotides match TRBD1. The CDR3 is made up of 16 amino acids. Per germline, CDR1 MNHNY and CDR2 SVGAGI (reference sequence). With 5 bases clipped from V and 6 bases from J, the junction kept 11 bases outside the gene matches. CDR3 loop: CASSRPGTGEADTQYF. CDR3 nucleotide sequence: TGTGCCAGCAGTCGACCCGGGACAGGGGAGGCGGATACGCAGTATTTT.

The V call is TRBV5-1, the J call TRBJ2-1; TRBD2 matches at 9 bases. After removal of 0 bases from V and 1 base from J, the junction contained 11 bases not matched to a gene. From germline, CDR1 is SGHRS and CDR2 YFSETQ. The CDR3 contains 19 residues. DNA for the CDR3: TGCGCCAGCAGCTTGGCGGCGGGAGGGCCGGGTTTGTCCTACAATGAGCAGTTCTTC. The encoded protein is CASSLAAGGPGLSYNEQFF.

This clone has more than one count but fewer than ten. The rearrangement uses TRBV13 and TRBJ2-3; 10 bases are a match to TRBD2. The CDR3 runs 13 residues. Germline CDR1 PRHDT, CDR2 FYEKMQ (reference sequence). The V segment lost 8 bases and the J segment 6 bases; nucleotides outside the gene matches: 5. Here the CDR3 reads CASGLAAGDTQYF. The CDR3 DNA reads TGTGCCAGCGGACTAGCGGCTGGTGATACGCAGTATTTT.

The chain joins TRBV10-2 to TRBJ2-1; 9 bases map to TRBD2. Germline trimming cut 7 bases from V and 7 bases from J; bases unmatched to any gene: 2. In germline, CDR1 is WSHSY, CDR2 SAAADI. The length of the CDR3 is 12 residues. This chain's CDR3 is CASMAGGNEQFF. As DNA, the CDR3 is TGCGCCAGCATGGCGGGAGGGAATGAGCAGTTCTTC.

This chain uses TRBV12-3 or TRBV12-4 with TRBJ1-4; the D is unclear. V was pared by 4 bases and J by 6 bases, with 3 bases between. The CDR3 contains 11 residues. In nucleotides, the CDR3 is TGTGCCAGCAGTTCTTATGAAAAACTGTTTTTT. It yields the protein CASSSYEKLFF.

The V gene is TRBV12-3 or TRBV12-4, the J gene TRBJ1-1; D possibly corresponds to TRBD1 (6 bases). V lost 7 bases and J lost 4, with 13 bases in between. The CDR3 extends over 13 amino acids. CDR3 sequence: CASKPNRATEAFF. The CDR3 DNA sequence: TGTGCCAGCAAACCTAACAGGGCCACTGAAGCTTTCTTT.

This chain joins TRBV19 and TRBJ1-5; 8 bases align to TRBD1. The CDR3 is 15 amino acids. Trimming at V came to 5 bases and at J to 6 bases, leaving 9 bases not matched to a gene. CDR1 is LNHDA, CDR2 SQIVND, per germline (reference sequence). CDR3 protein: CASSEGQGAGQPQHF. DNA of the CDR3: TGTGCCAGTAGTGAGGGGCAGGGGGCGGGTCAGCCCCAGCATTTT. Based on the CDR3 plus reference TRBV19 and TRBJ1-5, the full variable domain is DGGITQSPKYLFRKEGQNVTLSCEQNLNHDAMYWYRQDPGQGLRLIYYSQIVNDFQKGDIAEGYSVSREKKESFPLTVTSAQKNPTAFYLCASSEGQGAGQPQHFGDGTRLSIL.

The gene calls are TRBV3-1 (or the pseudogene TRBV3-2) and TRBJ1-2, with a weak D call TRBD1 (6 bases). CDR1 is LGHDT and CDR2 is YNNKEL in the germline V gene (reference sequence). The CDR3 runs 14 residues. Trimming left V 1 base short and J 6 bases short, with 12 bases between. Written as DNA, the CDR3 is TGTGCCAGCAGCCAAGTGTCCAGGGGCCATGGCTACACCTTC. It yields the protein CASSQVSRGHGYTF.

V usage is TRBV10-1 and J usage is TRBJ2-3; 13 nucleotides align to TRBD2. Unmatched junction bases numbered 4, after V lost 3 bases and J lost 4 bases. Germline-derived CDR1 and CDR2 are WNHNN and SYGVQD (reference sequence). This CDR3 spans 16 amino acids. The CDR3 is CASSDGLAGVADTQYF. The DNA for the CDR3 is TGCGCCAGCAGTGACGGACTAGCGGGAGTCGCAGATACGCAGTATTTT.

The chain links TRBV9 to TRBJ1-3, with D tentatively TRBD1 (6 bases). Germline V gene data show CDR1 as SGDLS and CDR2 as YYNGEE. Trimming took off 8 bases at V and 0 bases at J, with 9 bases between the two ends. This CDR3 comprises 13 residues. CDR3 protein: CASGQNSGNTIYF. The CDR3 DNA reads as TGTGCCAGTGGACAGAACTCTGGAAACACCATATATTTT.

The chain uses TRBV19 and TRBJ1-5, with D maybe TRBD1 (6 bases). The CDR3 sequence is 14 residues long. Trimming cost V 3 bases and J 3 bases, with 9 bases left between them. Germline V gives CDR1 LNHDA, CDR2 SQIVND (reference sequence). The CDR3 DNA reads TGTGCCAGTAGTATTCAGGGGAACAATCAGCCCCAGCATTTT. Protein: CASSIQGNNQPQHF. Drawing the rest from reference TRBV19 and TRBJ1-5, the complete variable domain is DGGITQSPKYLFRKEGQNVTLSCEQNLNHDAMYWYRQDPGQGLRLIYYSQIVNDFQKGDIAEGYSVSREKKESFPLTVTSAQKNPTAFYLCASSIQGNNQPQHFGDGTRLSIL.

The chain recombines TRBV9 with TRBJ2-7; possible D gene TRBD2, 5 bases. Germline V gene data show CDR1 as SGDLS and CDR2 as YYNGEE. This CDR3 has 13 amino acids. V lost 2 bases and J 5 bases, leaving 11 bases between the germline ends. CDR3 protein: CASSVRAGDEQYF. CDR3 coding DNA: TGTGCCAGCAGCGTTAGGGCGGGTGACGAGCAGTACTTC.

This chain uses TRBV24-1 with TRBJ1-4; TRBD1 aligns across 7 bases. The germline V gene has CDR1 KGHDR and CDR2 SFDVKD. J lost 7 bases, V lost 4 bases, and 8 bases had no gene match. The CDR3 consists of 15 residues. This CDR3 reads CATSETTTGSEKLFF. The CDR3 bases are TGTGCCACCAGTGAGACGACGACAGGGAGTGAAAAACTGTTTTTT.

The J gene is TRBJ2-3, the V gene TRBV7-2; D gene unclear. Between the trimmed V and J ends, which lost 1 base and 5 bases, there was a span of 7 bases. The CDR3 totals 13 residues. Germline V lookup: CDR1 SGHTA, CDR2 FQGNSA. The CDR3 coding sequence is TGTGCCAGCAGCTTAGGACTGAGAGATACGCAGTATTTT. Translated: CASSLGLRDTQYF.

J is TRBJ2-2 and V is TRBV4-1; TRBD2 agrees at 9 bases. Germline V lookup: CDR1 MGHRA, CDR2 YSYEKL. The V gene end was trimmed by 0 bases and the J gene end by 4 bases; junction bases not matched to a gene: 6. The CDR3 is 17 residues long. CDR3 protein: CASSQDPGLAITGELFF. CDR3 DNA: TGCGCCAGCAGCCAAGACCCGGGACTAGCTATCACCGGGGAGCTGTTTTTT.

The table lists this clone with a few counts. CDR3 in DNA: TGTGCCGTCCGGGACAGCTACAATGAGCAGTTCTTC. Translated, it gives CAVRDSYNEQFF. The genes are TRBV10-3 and TRBJ2-1, with 7 bases that match TRBD1. Per the germline V gene, CDR1 is ENHRY and CDR2 is SYGVKD. Trimming removed 11 bases from V and 3 bases from J; junction bases left unmatched: 4. There are 12 residues in the CDR3.

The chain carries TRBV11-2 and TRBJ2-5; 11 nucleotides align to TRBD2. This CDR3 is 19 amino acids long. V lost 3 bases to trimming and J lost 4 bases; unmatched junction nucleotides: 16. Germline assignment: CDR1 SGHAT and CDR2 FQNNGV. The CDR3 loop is CASSFFGRLAGGRGETQYF. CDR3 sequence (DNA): TGTGCCAGCAGCTTCTTCGGCCGGCTAGCGGGGGGTCGGGGAGAGACCCAGTACTTC.

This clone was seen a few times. CDR3 in DNA: TGTGCCAGCAGCTCAACTAGCGGAGGGCAGATGGATACGCAGTATTTT. It yields the protein CASSSTSGGQMDTQYF. V and J are TRBV7-2 and TRBJ2-3; 8 nucleotides align to TRBD2. The ends lost 4 bases at V and 6 bases at J; junction bases unmatched: 12. Germline-derived CDR1 and CDR2 are SGHTA and FQGNSA. This CDR3 has 16 residues.

CDR3 nucleotide sequence: TGTGCCAGCCCAGGGGGCAGAAACACCATATATTTT. Its translation is CASPGGRNTIYF. V usage is TRBV19 and J usage is TRBJ1-3, with 8 nucleotides matching TRBD1. V shed 9 bases and J 5 bases; nucleotides not matched to a gene: 3. The CDR3 has 12 residues. Looked up from germline, CDR1 is LNHDA and CDR2 is SQIVND (reference sequence).

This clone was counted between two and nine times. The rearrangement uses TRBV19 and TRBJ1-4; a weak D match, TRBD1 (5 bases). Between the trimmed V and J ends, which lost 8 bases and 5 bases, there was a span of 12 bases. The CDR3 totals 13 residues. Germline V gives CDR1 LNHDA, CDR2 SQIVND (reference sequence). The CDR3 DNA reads TGTGCCAGTGGCGGGGGGTCGAATGAAAAACTGTTTTTT. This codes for CASGGGSNEKLFF.

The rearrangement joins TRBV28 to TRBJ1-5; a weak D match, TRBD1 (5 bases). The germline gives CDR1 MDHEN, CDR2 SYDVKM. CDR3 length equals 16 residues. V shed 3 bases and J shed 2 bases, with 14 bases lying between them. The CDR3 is CASSFPRGLRNQPQHF. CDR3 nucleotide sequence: TGTGCCAGCAGTTTTCCGCGGGGACTGCGCAATCAGCCCCAGCATTTT.

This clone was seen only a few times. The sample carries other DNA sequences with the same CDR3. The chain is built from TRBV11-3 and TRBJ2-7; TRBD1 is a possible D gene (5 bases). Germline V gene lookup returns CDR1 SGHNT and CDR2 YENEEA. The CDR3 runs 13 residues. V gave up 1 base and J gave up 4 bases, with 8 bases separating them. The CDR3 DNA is TGTGCCAGCAGCTTAGGAGCAGGGTACGAGCAGTACTTC. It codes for CASSLGAGYEQYF.

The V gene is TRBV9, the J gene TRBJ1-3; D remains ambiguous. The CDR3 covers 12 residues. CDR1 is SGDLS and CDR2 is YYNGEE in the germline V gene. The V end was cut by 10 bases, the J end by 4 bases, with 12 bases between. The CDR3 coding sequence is TGTGCCTCCGGCAGACTCGGAAACACCATATATTTT. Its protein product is CASGRLGNTIYF.